Reported below is one TCR beta chain. The assay was immunoSEQ multiplex PCR, and TCRdb's table has in-frame clones only and misses some. The sample consists of fewer than 500,000 clones, 90% of them appearing once. The germline V and J ends were trimmed by 0 bases and 4 bases, with 9 bases remaining between them. The germline V gene has CDR1 GTSNPN and CDR2 SVGIG (reference sequence). CDR3 size: 13 residues. This record comes from a study of control samples from healthy donors and cancer patients. This clonotype was sampled from a man in his forties with head and neck cancer. The sequencing sample was made of PBMCs. The chain links TRBV30 to TRBJ1-1, with D unresolved. The CDR3, as DNA: TGTGCCTGGAGTGTCCAGGCGGGCACTGAAGCTTTCTTT. Translation: CAWSVQAGTEAFF.